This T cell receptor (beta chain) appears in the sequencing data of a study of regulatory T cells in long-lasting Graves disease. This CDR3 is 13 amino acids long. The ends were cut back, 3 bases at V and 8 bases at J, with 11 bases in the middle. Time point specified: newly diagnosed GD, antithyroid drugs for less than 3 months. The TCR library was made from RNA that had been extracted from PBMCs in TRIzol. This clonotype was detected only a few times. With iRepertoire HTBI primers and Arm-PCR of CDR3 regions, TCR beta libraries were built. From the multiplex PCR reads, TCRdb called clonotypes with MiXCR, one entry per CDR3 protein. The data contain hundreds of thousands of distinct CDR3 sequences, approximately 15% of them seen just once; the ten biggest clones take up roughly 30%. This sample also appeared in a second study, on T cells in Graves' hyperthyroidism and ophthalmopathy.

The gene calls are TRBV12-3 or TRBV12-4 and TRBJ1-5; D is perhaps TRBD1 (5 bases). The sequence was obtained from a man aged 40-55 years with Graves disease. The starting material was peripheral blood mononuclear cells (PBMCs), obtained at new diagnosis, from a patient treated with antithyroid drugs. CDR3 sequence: CASSLVRDKPQHF. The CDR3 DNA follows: TGTGCCAGCAGTTTGGTCAGGGATAAGCCCCAGCATTTT.